This is a list of T cell receptor beta chains from one sample in a study of technical replicates of blood from several donors. Sequenced by immunoSEQ multiplex PCR; TCRdb stores in-frame clones only, minus some. This sample has approximately 15,000 clones; about nine tenths occur once, and the top ten carry around 12%. The source material was PBMCs. The receptors were gathered from a human donor in good health. Both conserved end residues are part of each CDR3. The D gene is left open where the match is weak. Size tells how often a clone was seen (once, few, many) or the class of an expanded clone, and some rows leave it out.

d_gene,j_gene,v_gene,abundance,CDR3nt,CDR3aa
.,TRBJ2-3,TRBV28,.,TGTGCCAGCAGTCTAGGGACACTCAGCACAGATACGCAGTATTTT,CASSLGTLSTDTQYF
TRBD2,TRBJ2-4,TRBV2,.,TGTGCCAGCAGTGAAGCTAGCGGGAGAGGAAGGAGTGGGGCCAAAAACATTCAGTACTTC,CASSEASGRGRSGAKNIQYF
TRBD1,TRBJ1-4,TRBV5-1,once,TGCGCCAGCAGCTTCGAACCGGGACAGGGTAATGAAAAACTGTTTTTT,CASSFEPGQGNEKLFF
TRBD1,TRBJ2-5,TRBV27,.,TGTGCCAGCTTTACGGGACAGTCCCGGAATCGGTGTGTGGAGACCCAGTACTTC,CASFTGQSRNRCVETQYF
TRBD1,TRBJ1-2,TRBV29-1,.,TGCAGCGTTGAGACAGGGGTCTATGGCTACACCTTC,CSVETGVYGYTF
.,TRBJ2-7,TRBV13,.,TGTGCCAGCAGCCCCGGGCGGAGGTACGAGCAGTACTTC,CASSPGRRYEQYF
.,TRBJ2-7,TRBV7-2,.,TGTGCCAGCAGCTTAGACGTGAGGCCCTCCTACGAGCAGTACTTC,CASSLDVRPSYEQYF
.,TRBJ2-3,TRBV7-9,.,TGTGCCAGCAGCTTCCGGGAACACGAACTAGATACGCAGTATTTT,CASSFREHELDTQYF
TRBD2,TRBJ2-3,TRBV28,.,TGTGCCAGCAGCCCTCCTCAACTAGCGGGAGCGGATACGCAGTATTTT,CASSPPQLAGADTQYF
.,TRBJ2-4,TRBV27,.,TGTGCCAGCAGTTTTAGCGGCACCAAAAACATTCAGTACTTC,CASSFSGTKNIQYF
.,TRBJ2-7,TRBV30,.,TGTGCCTGGAGTGTTAATATAGACAGTTACGAGCAGTACTTC,CAWSVNIDSYEQYF
.,TRBJ2-7,TRBV7-6,.,TGTGCCAGCAGCTTAGCGCTTGGAGACTACGAGCAGTACTTC,CASSLALGDYEQYF
TRBD1,TRBJ1-1,TRBV19,few,TGTGCCAGTATACGGACAGGGGGGAACACTGAAGCTTTCTTT,CASIRTGGNTEAFF
.,TRBJ1-1,TRBV18,few,TGTGCCAGCTCACCTTCACAGATACTTGAAGCTTTCTTT,CASSPSQILEAFF
TRBD1,TRBJ2-7,TRBV14,.,TGTGCCAGCAGCCAGAGGACAGGGCGGACCTACGAGCAGTACTTC,CASSQRTGRTYEQYF
TRBD1,TRBJ2-7,TRBV23-1,.,TGCGCCAGCACCCGGGACAGGGCCTACGAGCAGTACTTC,CASTRDRAYEQYF
TRBD2,TRBJ2-7,TRBV19,once,TGTGCCAGTAAGTCGGCGGGAGGGCAGGACGAGCAGTACTTC,CASKSAGGQDEQYF
.,TRBJ2-7,TRBV11-2,.,TGTGCCAGCAGACTTAGCGGCTACGAGCAGTACTTC,CASRLSGYEQYF
TRBD2,TRBJ2-1,TRBV5-1,once,TGCGCCAGCAGCTTGGCGCTAGCGGCCCACAATGAGCAGTTCTTC,CASSLALAAHNEQFF
TRBD2,TRBJ2-1,TRBV5-1,.,TGCGCCAGCAGCCCCGGGGTTTTATGGGAGGGCACCTACAATGAGCAGTTCTTC,CASSPGVLWEGTYNEQFF
.,TRBJ2-1,TRBV5-5,.,TGTGCCAGCAGCTTGTTGGTGGGGAGCAACAATGAGCAGTTCTTC,CASSLLVGSNNEQFF
.,TRBJ2-7,TRBV14,.,TGTGCCAGCAGTCTTCGGGGTAGCTTCCCCTACGAGCAGTACTTC,CASSLRGSFPYEQYF
.,TRBJ2-5,TRBV1,.,TGCACCAGCAGCCATTCCTCCCCTGCGGGAGGGCCGCCTGAGACCCAGTACTTC,CTSSHSSPAGGPPETQYF
.,TRBJ1-4,TRBV6-1,.,TGTGCCAGCAGCCGACAGAGAAATGAAAAACTGTTTTTT,CASSRQRNEKLFF
TRBD1,TRBJ1-1,TRBV10-2,.,TGCGCCACAGCAAGGGGGGACAGGGGATATTCTGAAGCTTTCTTT,CATARGDRGYSEAFF
.,TRBJ1-5,TRBV15,.,TGTGCCACCAGCAGAGAGTCGGCAGGGAATAGCAATCAGCCCCAGCATTTT,CATSRESAGNSNQPQHF
TRBD2,TRBJ2-7,TRBV5-1,.,TGCGCCAGCAGTACCGGGACTAGCGGGAAAAGTACCTACGAGCAGTACTTC,CASSTGTSGKSTYEQYF
TRBD1,TRBJ2-1,TRBV10-3,few,TGTGCCATCAGTGGACAGGGGGGAGACAATGAGCAGTTCTTC,CAISGQGGDNEQFF
.,TRBJ2-5,TRBV6-5,.,TGTGCCAGCAGATCACTCGGGTGGGAGACCCAGTACTTC,CASRSLGWETQYF
.,TRBJ2-3,TRBV18,.,TGTGCCAGCTCACCGCGTCCCGATAGCACAGATACGCAGTATTTT,CASSPRPDSTDTQYF
.,TRBJ1-4,TRBV5-1,.,TGCGCCAGCAGCTTGGGATACGACAGAAATGAAAAACTGTTTTTT,CASSLGYDRNEKLFF
.,TRBJ1-2,TRBV5-1,.,TGCGCCAGCAGCTTGGCGGGACACCAGCTTCTGATCTATGGCTACACCTTC,CASSLAGHQLLIYGYTF
TRBD1,TRBJ1-1,TRBV28,.,TGTGCCAGCAGTTCTCCGGATACAGGGGGAGTCGAGGCTTTCTTT,CASSSPDTGGVEAFF
.,TRBJ2-1,TRBV2,.,TGTGCCCTCCCCAAGAGGAACGGGAGTAGGAATGAGCAGTTCTTC,CALPKRNGSRNEQFF
.,TRBJ1-5,TRBV6-1,once,TGTGCCAGCAGTGAATGGGGCATGGAACGGGGCAATCAGCCCCAGCATTTT,CASSEWGMERGNQPQHF
.,TRBJ1-2,TRBV5-1,.,TGCGCCAGCAGCTCATCCATGAACTATGGCTACACCTTC,CASSSSMNYGYTF
TRBD1,TRBJ2-3,TRBV2,.,TGTGCCAGCAGTAAACAGGGGGGAGATACGCAGTATTTT,CASSKQGGDTQYF
TRBD2,TRBJ2-1,TRBV5-1,.,TGCGCCAGCAGCCCTGTCAGCGGGACCATTGTCTACAATGAGCAGTTCTTC,CASSPVSGTIVYNEQFF
.,TRBJ1-5,TRBV19,few,TGTGCCAGTAGTAATCCCGTCCGCAGGGATTATCAGCCCCAGCATTTT,CASSNPVRRDYQPQHF
TRBD2,TRBJ2-1,TRBV7-8,once,TGTGCCAGCAGCACCTTATCTAGCGGGGCCTACAATGAGCAGTTCTTC,CASSTLSSGAYNEQFF
TRBD2,TRBJ2-5,TRBV30,once,TGTGCCTGGAGGCGGGGGTCCCAAGAGACCCAGTACTTC,CAWRRGSQETQYF
TRBD2,TRBJ2-1,TRBV2,.,TGTGCCAGCAGTGAAGCTCGGGAGGGCCGGAATGAGCAGTTCTTC,CASSEAREGRNEQFF
.,TRBJ2-5,TRBV7-6,few,TGTGCCAGCAGCTTAGAGGGGGGGCGCGATGAGACCCAGTACTTC,CASSLEGGRDETQYF
.,TRBJ2-1,TRBV19,.,TGTGCCAGTAGTGCTATTCACAGGGACAATGAGCAGTTCTTC,CASSAIHRDNEQFF
.,TRBJ2-7,TRBV6-6,.,TGTGCCAGCAGTATTTCCAGGAACCGCGAGCAGTACTTC,CASSISRNREQYF
TRBD2,TRBJ2-7,TRBV5-5,.,TGTGCCAGCACCAAACCGGGAGCGGGAGTGCAAGAGCAGTACTTC,CASTKPGAGVQEQYF
TRBD2,TRBJ2-3,TRBV19,.,TGTGCCAGTAGTATCGGTACTAGCGGGGCCACAGATACGCAGTATTTT,CASSIGTSGATDTQYF
TRBD1,TRBJ2-2,TRBV6-5,.,TGTGCCAGCAAACGACAGGGTAGCACCGGGGAGCTGTTTTTT,CASKRQGSTGELFF
TRBD1,TRBJ2-1,TRBV11-2,.,TGTGCCAGCAGCATAAGGGACAGGGGTTACAATGAGCAGTTCTTC,CASSIRDRGYNEQFF
TRBD2,TRBJ2-1,TRBV7-9,.,TGTGCCAGCAGCCCCGGACTAGCGGGAGTGGATGAGCAGTTCTTC,CASSPGLAGVDEQFF
TRBD2,TRBJ2-1,TRBV7-8,once,TGTGCCAGCAGCTTAGGTTGGGCTAGCGGCAGCTCCTACAATGAGCAGTTCTTC,CASSLGWASGSSYNEQFF
TRBD2,TRBJ2-7,TRBV9,.,TGTGCCAGCAGCGTAGGGACTAGCGTCTCCTACGAGCAGTACTTC,CASSVGTSVSYEQYF
TRBD2,TRBJ2-7,TRBV9,.,TGTGCCAGCAGCGTAGGCCCGGGAGGGATTGAGCAGTACTTC,CASSVGPGGIEQYF
TRBD2,TRBJ2-3,TRBV15,once,TGTGCCACCAGCATAATAGCGGGAGGTGGAGATACGCAGTATTTT,CATSIIAGGGDTQYF
.,TRBJ2-5,TRBV6-1,once,TGTGCCAGCAGTGGCCAAGGGGGAAAGGGCCAAGAGACCCAGTACTTC,CASSGQGGKGQETQYF
TRBD1,TRBJ1-3,TRBV27,.,TGTGCCAGCAGTATGACAGGGTTCGGAAACACCATATATTTT,CASSMTGFGNTIYF
TRBD2,TRBJ2-7,TRBV7-9,.,TGTGCCAGCAGCCCCCCTGGTAGCGGGAATAACGAGCAGTACTTC,CASSPPGSGNNEQYF
TRBD1,TRBJ2-1,TRBV6-1,once,TGTGCCAGCAGTGGACCGGACAGGTATGGGGGGCAGTTCTTC,CASSGPDRYGGQFF
TRBD1,TRBJ1-2,TRBV6-5,.,TGTGCCAGCAGCCAATTGGGACAGAACTATGGCTACACCTTC,CASSQLGQNYGYTF
TRBD1,TRBJ2-7,TRBV2,few,TGTGCCAGACACACGGGACAGATCATAGGGCACTTC,CARHTGQIIGHF